These 21 T cell receptor beta chains came from one sample sequenced in a study of blood T cell repertoires in COVID-19. Produced via immunoSEQ multiplex PCR; TCRdb's table is partial and in-frame only. The sample carries about 230,000 clones, 80% to 90% recorded once. The sequenced sample consisted of peripheral blood. Receptor source: a man between 45 and 60 years old with COVID-19, enrolled during active disease.

Here the CDR3 reads CASSPLAGMGSYNEQFF. Written as DNA, the CDR3 is TGTGCCAGCAGCCCGCTAGCGGGGATGGGCTCCTACAATGAGCAGTTCTTC. The J gene is TRBJ2-1, the V gene TRBV7-3; 9 bases fit TRBD2. CDR3 length equals 17 residues. Germline loops: CDR1 SGHTA, CDR2 FQGTGA. The V and J ends lost 5 bases and 0 bases, in that order; junction bases with no gene match: 8.

The rearrangement links TRBV6-5 to TRBJ2-2; D call uncertain. The germline V gene encodes CDR1 MNHEY and CDR2 SVGAGI. The CDR3 spans 13 residues. Trimming cost V 5 bases and J 4 bases, with 8 bases left between them. CDR3 protein: CASSPLGTGELFF. In nucleotides, the CDR3 is TGTGCCAGCAGTCCCCTCGGCACCGGGGAGCTGTTTTTT.

The rearrangement joins TRBV6-5 to TRBJ1-4; no definite D call. The CDR3 is made up of 15 amino acids. Germline V CDR1 and CDR2: MNHEY, SVGAGI. Trimming took 6 bases from V and 3 from J, leaving 14 bases between them. Written as DNA, the CDR3 is TGTGCCAGCAGAAAACAGACCACGCCTAATGAAAAACTGTTTTTT. Its translation: CASRKQTTPNEKLFF.

V is TRBV18 and J is TRBJ2-7; 7 bases match TRBD1. J was trimmed by 7 bases and V by 2 bases; bases with no gene match: 5. The CDR3 has 13 amino acids. The germline V gene has CDR1 KGHSH and CDR2 LQKENI. CDR3 region: CASSPSGQREQYF. The CDR3 DNA reads TGTGCCAGCTCACCATCGGGACAGAGGGAGCAGTACTTC.

The chain has TRBV6-5 and TRBJ2-7; maybe TRBD1 (6 bases). The CDR3 is made up of 14 amino acids. Germline lookup yields CDR1 MNHEY and CDR2 SVGAGI. Trimming left V 8 bases short and J 0 bases short, with 14 bases between. CDR3 sequence reads: CASGYQGFSYEQYF. The DNA of the CDR3 is TGTGCCAGCGGGTATCAGGGGTTCTCCTACGAGCAGTACTTC.

Here the CDR3 reads CASRINRQGAINQPQHF. The CDR3 DNA sequence: TGTGCCAGCAGGATAAATCGACAGGGGGCGATCAATCAGCCCCAGCATTTT. V usage is TRBV2 and J usage is TRBJ1-5; 10 nucleotides line up with TRBD1. The V segment lost 6 bases and the J segment 3 bases; nucleotides outside the gene matches: 11. This CDR3 has 17 amino acids. Germline V gives CDR1 SNHLY, CDR2 FYNNEI. Full variable domain (rest looked up from reference TRBV2 and TRBJ1-5): EPEVTQTPSHQVTQMGQEVILRCVPISNHLYFYWYRQILGQKVEFLVSFYNNEISEKSEIFDDQFSVERPDGSNFTLKIRSTKLEDSAMYFCASRINRQGAINQPQHFGDGTRLSIL.

The gene calls are TRBV11-2 and TRBJ1-2; tentative D call: TRBD1 (6 bases). V was pared by 2 bases and J by 8 bases, with 15 bases between. The CDR3 has 14 amino acids. CDR1 SGHAT and CDR2 FQNNGV come from the germline V gene. The CDR3 region has the DNA TGTGCCAGCAGCTTACTCATGGCAGGGGCCGGCTACACCTTC. Its translation: CASSLLMAGAGYTF.

This clone was counted a single time. The CDR3 nucleotides are TGCAGCGTTGAATTTATGGGCTACAGGGGGGAGCATTTT. Its protein is CSVEFMGYRGEHF. This rearrangement joins TRBV29-1 to TRBJ1-5; 8 bases agree with TRBD1. The CDR3 length is 13 residues. V trimming: 2 bases; J trimming: 14 bases; junction bases outside the gene matches: 11. CDR1 SQVTM and CDR2 ANQGSEA come from the germline V gene.

This clone was found once. The V call is TRBV7-2, the J call TRBJ2-7; D uncertain. The CDR3 has 13 residues. Trimming took 2 bases from V and 3 from J, leaving 8 bases between them. In germline, CDR1 is SGHTA, CDR2 FQGNSA. The CDR3 nucleotides read TGTGCCAGCAGCTTATTGAACGGCTACGAGCAGTACTTC. Protein product: CASSLLNGYEQYF.

The genes are TRBV14 and TRBJ1-2; 7 nucleotides agree with TRBD1. CDR3 length: 15 amino acids. The germline V gene encodes CDR1 SGHDN and CDR2 FVKESK. After removal of 3 bases from V and 4 bases from J, the junction contained 8 bases not matched to a gene. CDR3 sequence: CASSQNRGDTYGYTF. The DNA for the CDR3 is TGTGCCAGCAGCCAGAACAGGGGTGACACCTATGGCTACACCTTC.

The chain is built from TRBV5-6 and TRBJ2-7, with D maybe TRBD1 (6 bases). The CDR3 is 14 residues long. Trimming stripped 2 bases from V and 4 bases from J, with 13 bases between. Germline V gives CDR1 SGHDT, CDR2 YYEEEE. CDR3: CASSLSQGNYEQYF. CDR3 DNA sequence: TGTGCCAGCAGCTTAAGCCAGGGGAATTACGAGCAGTACTTC.

The chain recombines TRBV30 with TRBJ1-5; D possibly corresponds to TRBD1 (6 bases). Deletions cut 0 bases from V and 2 bases from J, with 11 bases between. The CDR3 extends over 15 amino acids. Per germline, CDR1 GTSNPN and CDR2 SVGIG (reference sequence). The CDR3 sequence is CAWSVPGGRNQPQHF. CDR3 bases: TGTGCCTGGAGTGTACCTGGGGGCCGCAATCAGCCCCAGCATTTT.

The rearrangement uses TRBV30 and TRBJ1-1, with a tentative D call TRBD1 (6 bases). Trimming removed 3 bases at V and 1 base at J, with 12 bases between. The germline CDR1 and CDR2 sequences are GTSNPN and SVGIG (reference sequence). CDR3 length: 14 amino acids. CDR3 protein: CAWRRQDSNTEAFF. The CDR3 region has the DNA TGTGCCTGGAGACGACAGGATTCGAACACTGAAGCTTTCTTT.

This chain uses TRBV6-5 with TRBJ1-2; no reliable D call. V was clipped by 4 bases and J by 1 base, with 13 bases between them. The CDR3 totals 15 residues. The germline V gene has CDR1 MNHEY and CDR2 SVGAGI. The CDR3, as DNA: TGTGCCAGCAGTTGGTCAGGCGAAATTAACTATGGCTACACCTTC. Its protein is CASSWSGEINYGYTF.

The gene calls are TRBV6-2 or TRBV6-3 and TRBJ2-2; 10 bases map to TRBD1. The CDR3 has 20 residues. After removal of 6 bases from V and 5 bases from J, the junction contained 21 bases not matched to a gene. CDR1 is MNHEY and CDR2 is SVGEGT in the germline V gene. The CDR3 loop reads CASSHPRSLGQGQLTGELFF. The CDR3 DNA reads as TGTGCCAGCAGCCACCCCCGCTCGCTGGGACAGGGGCAATTAACCGGGGAGCTGTTTTTT.

The chain is built from TRBV19 and TRBJ2-2; 7 bases agree with TRBD1. The CDR3 has 15 amino acids. Trimming cost V 5 bases and J 4 bases; bases outside gene matches: 7. Germline values: CDR1 LNHDA, CDR2 SQIVND (reference sequence). CDR3 in amino acids: CASSSGQVVTGELFF. In DNA, the CDR3 is TGTGCCAGTAGTTCCGGACAGGTTGTCACCGGGGAGCTGTTTTTT.

This sequence joins TRBV2 and TRBJ1-5; D ambiguous. V lost 2 bases and J lost 3, with 5 bases in between. The germline CDR1 and CDR2 sequences are SNHLY and FYNNEI. The CDR3 runs to 13 residues. CDR3 sequence: CASSEFFNQPQHF. DNA for the CDR3: TGTGCCAGCAGTGAATTCTTCAATCAGCCCCAGCATTTT.

V gene TRBV6-1 combines with J gene TRBJ1-4; D possibly corresponds to TRBD1 (5 bases). CDR3 size: 16 residues. Germline lookup yields CDR1 MNHNS and CDR2 SASEGT. Trimming removed 0 bases at V and 7 bases at J, with 15 bases between. The CDR3 spells CASSEALQGRSEKLFF. The DNA of the CDR3 is TGTGCCAGCAGTGAAGCGTTGCAGGGTCGGAGTGAAAAACTGTTTTTT.

The chain has TRBV9 and TRBJ1-1; 8 positions match TRBD1. The CDR3 consists of 14 residues. CDR1 and CDR2 (germline): SGDLS, YYNGEE. V dropped 4 bases and J dropped 4; count of bases not matched to a gene: 6. The CDR3 loop is CASSPRTGSTEAFF. The CDR3 bases are TGTGCCAGCAGCCCAAGGACAGGGAGCACTGAAGCTTTCTTT.

The chain uses TRBV7-2 and TRBJ2-7, with TRBD2 matching over 7 bases. Trimming cost V 3 bases and J 2 bases; bases outside gene matches: 4. The germline CDR1 and CDR2 sequences are SGHTA and FQGNSA. The CDR3 sequence is 14 residues long. CDR3 amino acids: CASSFSGPTYEQYF. CDR3 nucleotides: TGTGCCAGCAGCTTTAGCGGGCCCACCTACGAGCAGTACTTC. The variable domain in full, with the rest retrieved from reference TRBV7-2 and TRBJ2-7, is GAGVSQSPSNKVTEKGKDVELRCDPISGHTALYWYRQSLGQGLEFLIYFQGNSAPDKSGLPSDRFSAERTGGSVSTLTIQRTQQEDSAVYLCASSFSGPTYEQYFGPGTRLTVT.

In its sample, this clone was seen a few times. This sequence joins TRBV19 and TRBJ1-3, with D possibly TRBD1 on 6 matching bases. CDR1 and CDR2 from the germline V gene are LNHDA and SQIVND (reference sequence). V was cut by 8 bases and J by 0 bases, with 11 bases left in between. CDR3 length: 14 residues. CDR3 sequence: CASGGNDSGNTIYF. The CDR3 coding sequence is TGTGCCAGTGGGGGCAATGACTCTGGAAACACCATATATTTT.